This T cell receptor (beta chain) was observed in a study of blood T cells in healthy people across ages. The authors ran a second PCR of roughly 6 to 12 cycles using a sample-barcoded 5' primer and a J-beta primer mix. TCRdb redid the calling of the 5' RACE reads with MiXCR, one entry per CDR3 protein. The sample consists of 1.5 million or so distinct CDR3 sequences, 42% of them appearing once. There are a few counts of this clonotype. The origin of this receptor is a woman aged 18-35 years in good health. Material: blood.

In DNA form, the CDR3 reads TGTGCCAGCAGCTTTGACAGGCACGGTAACTCTGGGGCCAACGTCCTGACTTTC. Translating it yields CASSFDRHGNSGANVLTF. J is TRBJ2-6 and V is TRBV5-5; maybe TRBD1 (6 bases). CDR3 length equals 18 residues. V shed 2 bases and J shed 0 bases, with 15 bases lying between them. The germline gives CDR1 SGHKS, CDR2 YYEKEE (reference sequence).